This record covers a single T cell receptor (beta chain). In the original processing: Researchers report that nucleated cell counts were estimated from reference gene primer amplification. Some clones are missing from TCRdb's copy, which holds only in-frame ones; the method was immunoSEQ multiplex PCR. The DNA was the basis for D and trimming; V, J and clone size are from that table. The sample has around 620,000 clones, about nine tenths seen once. The ends lost 7 bases at V and 1 base at J; junction bases unmatched: 10. CDR3 length equals 16 residues. Germline CDR1 and CDR2: ENHRY and SYGVKD. The data are from a study of blood T cell repertoires in COVID-19. For the study at large: The United States, Italy and Spain were the sources of the acute and convalescent COVID-19 samples. T cells, B-cell-depleted T cells, or PBMCs provided the cDNA or gDNA that served as material.

The source of this sequence is a woman younger than 35 with acute or convalescent COVID-19. Sequenced input: peripheral blood. The chain couples TRBV10-3 to TRBJ2-3; 8 nucleotides match TRBD2. The CDR3 here is CAITPGAGGRTDTQYF. The DNA for the CDR3 is TGTGCCATCACGCCAGGGGCGGGGGGTCGCACAGATACGCAGTATTTT.